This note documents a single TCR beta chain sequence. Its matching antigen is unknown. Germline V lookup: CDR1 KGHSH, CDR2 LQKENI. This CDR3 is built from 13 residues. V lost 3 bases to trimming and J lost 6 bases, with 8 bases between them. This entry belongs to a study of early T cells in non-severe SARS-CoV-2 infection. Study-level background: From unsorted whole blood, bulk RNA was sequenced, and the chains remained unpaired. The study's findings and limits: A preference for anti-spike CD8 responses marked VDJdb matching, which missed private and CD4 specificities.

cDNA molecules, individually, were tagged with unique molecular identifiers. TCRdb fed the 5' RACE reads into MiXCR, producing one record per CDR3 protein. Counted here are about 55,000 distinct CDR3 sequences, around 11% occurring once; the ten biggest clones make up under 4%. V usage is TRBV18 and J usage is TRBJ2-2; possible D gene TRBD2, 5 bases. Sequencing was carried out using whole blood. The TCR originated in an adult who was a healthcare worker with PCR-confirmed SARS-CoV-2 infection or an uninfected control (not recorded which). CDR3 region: CASSPEVAGELFF. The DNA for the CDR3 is TGTGCCAGCTCACCGGAGGTGGCCGGGGAGCTGTTTTTT.